This paragraph reports one T cell receptor beta chain. The table lists this clonotype with many counts. Its target antigen remains unknown. No qualities accompany the bases; no much larger clone lies one base away. These data are taken from a study of Graves' ophthalmopathy and Graves' hyperthyroidism (dated by TCRdb to the late 2010s). About the full investigation: Peripheral blood was collected before any treatment was given, at the time of initial diagnosis. The study used TCR beta repertoire signatures to distinguish Graves' ophthalmopathy from Graves' hyperthyroidism and to predict progression to ophthalmopathy. In total, 120 to 150 blood samples were TCR-sequenced: fewer than 50 ophthalmopathy, roughly 77 hyperthyroidism and approximately 17 hyperthyroidism-to-ophthalmopathy patients. To explore V-J signatures distinguishing ophthalmopathy from hyperthyroidism, a discovery set of around 97 patients (roughly 42 ophthalmopathy, 55 to 60 stable hyperthyroidism) was enrolled. The independent validation cohort included about 19 hyperthyroidism patients plus 17 patients who later progressed from hyperthyroidism to ophthalmopathy. T-cell repertoires of thyroid tissue and blood were compared in several hyperthyroidism patients. Following sample collection, hyperthyroidism patients were given methimazole at a starting dose of 30 mg daily, and ophthalmopathy patients were given high-dose intravenous methylprednisolone. Here is what the overall study found, with its caveats: In validation, the model predicted ophthalmopathy progression with about 70% sensitivity and around 72% specificity; roughly 12 predicted patients were CT-confirmed with GO in a median of about 6.1 months. Sample size was not statistically predetermined, and group allocation was not concealed from the investigators. Among expanded thyroid clonotypes with frequency above 0.001, most also showed up in blood, which suggests that blood repertoires may reflect the thyroid immune response. Ophthalmopathy was separated from stable hyperthyroidism by the 13-signature model with about 89% sensitivity and less than 82% specificity in cross-validation and with 80%/75% in the test set.

For repertoire sequencing, the TCR beta CDR3 regions were amplified from RNA transcripts. The first round of RT-PCR was done with HTBI primers and the Qiagen OneStep RT-PCR kit, and was followed by a second round of multiplex PCR, then size selection and purification. Libraries were sequenced paired-end with 100 bp reads on an Illumina HiSeq2000. The authors' pipeline ran thus. SOAPnuke was used to process the reads, removing any read that contained adapters or uncalled bases, had a mean Phred below 15, or lacked an exact match to the constant primer or identifier. High-quality paired reads were merged with COPE v1.2.5. Clonotypes were defined as unique nucleotide sequences and were aligned to IMGT TRB V, D and J references using MiTCR v1.1. The analysis was limited to V-J combinations with a frequency above 0.0001, which together covered over 99% of the repertoires. For each V-J combination, a TCR clonal expansion and chaos score was defined as the ratio of F50 clonal expansion to chaos observed in the TCRdist matrix. Welch's t-statistics and random forest were used to reduce features to over ten V-J combinations, which were fed into a naive Bayes classifier. The Morisita-Horn index was used to measure how similar the thyroid and blood repertoires were. The public reads were reprocessed in TCRdb via fastp at Q25 and MiXCR, keeping in-frame beta chains. For every CDR3 protein sequence, its rows merge into one entry that carries the most common genes and DNA. TCRdb assigned the V and J calls; the authors' analysis was not used. The sample table records 650,000 to 900,000 distinct CDR3 sequences; 40% of these occur just once. Clones ranked in the top ten supply around 40% of the sample.

Ophthalmopathy patients had moderately to severely active disease, Clinical Activity Score of at least 3, NOSPECS grade of at least 4, and disease duration under 3 months. Patients with other autoimmune diseases, uncontrolled infections, pregnancy or lactation were excluded. Diagnosis was based on clinical symptoms, serum thyroxine, TRAb, thyroid ultrasound and orbital computed tomography. PBMCs were isolated from 8 to 10 ml of fresh peripheral blood by Ficoll-Paque density gradient centrifugation. Total RNA was extracted using Trizol reagent, and RNA quality was checked on an Agilent 2100 Bioanalyzer. The source is an adult man with Graves' ophthalmopathy. The specimen was peripheral blood.

The sequenced DNA is TGTGCCAGCCCTAAGAGCCGGATTGACAGGGGGCTGAGGCAGCCCCAGCATTTT. Translated, this gives CASPKSRIDRGLRQPQHF. The chain employs TRBV25-1 and TRBJ1-5, with 10 junctional bases fitting TRBD1. From V the trimming removes 8 bases and from J it removes 7 bases, while the gene matches leave 20 bases of the junction unaccounted for. Spanning cysteine to phenylalanine, the CDR3 consists of 18 amino acids. Just CDR3 DNA is preserved here, 54 bases in frame from base 1. The germline V gene encodes CDR1 MGHDK and CDR2 SYGVNS.